Each of the 22 T cell receptor beta chains below was sequenced from the same sample in a study of blood T cell repertoires in COVID-19. Libraries were prepared by immunoSEQ multiplex PCR; TCRdb keeps only in-frame clonotypes and omits some of them. The sample has around 200,000 clones, less than 85% seen once; the top ten hold 6% to 8.5%. Sample: peripheral blood. The receptors were sampled from a human donor in a cohort sampled during active COVID-19.

The chain uses TRBV5-1 and TRBJ2-1, with 10 bases aligning to TRBD1. The V gene's germline CDR1 is SGHRS and CDR2 YFSETQ. CDR3 length: 17 amino acids. After removal of 0 bases from V and 0 bases from J, the junction contained 3 bases not matched to a gene. The CDR3 region has the DNA TGCGCCAGCAGCTTGGGGACAGGGGGAATCTCCTACAATGAGCAGTTCTTC. Its protein is CASSLGTGGISYNEQFF.

The chain couples TRBV15 to TRBJ2-7, with 9 bases identical to TRBD2. Germline loops: CDR1 LNHNV, CDR2 YYDKDF (reference sequence). CDR3 size: 16 residues. Trimming took 0 bases from V and 4 from J; bases not matched to a gene: 7. The CDR3 nucleotides read TGTGCCACCAGCAGAGATAAGGCTAGCGGGGCGTACGAGCAGTACTTC. Amino acids: CATSRDKASGAYEQYF.

The rearrangement joins TRBV3-1 (or the pseudogene TRBV3-2) to TRBJ2-7, with D possibly being TRBD2 (6 bases). The CDR3 runs 15 residues. Per germline, CDR1 LGHDT and CDR2 YNNKEL (reference sequence). V lost 4 bases and J 0 bases, leaving 13 bases between the germline ends. CDR3 protein: CASSLRTNRSYEQYF. The CDR3, as DNA: TGTGCCAGCAGCCTCAGGACTAACCGCTCCTACGAGCAGTACTTC.

J is TRBJ1-1 and V is TRBV7-6, with D tentatively TRBD1 (6 bases). Germline V gene data show CDR1 as SGHVS and CDR2 as FNYEAQ. The length of the CDR3 is 15 residues. V was cut by 0 bases and J by 6 bases, with 14 bases left in between. The CDR3 spells CASSLAKGTGSEAFF. The CDR3 nucleotides are TGTGCCAGCAGCTTAGCGAAGGGAACAGGGTCTGAAGCTTTCTTT.

This clone was picked up a small number of times. The CDR3, as DNA: TGTGCCAGAAGGGGGTTACGGAGGTATAATCAGCCCCAGCATTTT. The encoded protein is CARRGLRRYNQPQHF. The chain links TRBV5-3 to TRBJ1-5, with no clear D. TRBV5-3 is reported as an ORF; its role is uncertain. The V and J ends lost 5 bases and 4 bases respectively, with 16 bases between them. The CDR3 has 15 amino acids.

CDR3 loop: CASSLDSGELFF. For the CDR3, the DNA is TGTGCCAGCAGCTTAGACTCCGGGGAGCTGTTTTTT. This chain joins TRBV5-4 and TRBJ2-2; D is unresolved. V lost 2 bases and J lost 6, with 5 bases in between. There are 12 residues in the CDR3. The V gene's germline CDR1 is SGHNT and CDR2 YYREEE (reference sequence). Together with reference TRBV5-4 and TRBJ2-2, the CDR3 gives the full variable domain: ETGVTQSPTHLIKTRGQQVTLRCSSQSGHNTVSWYQQALGQGPQFIFQYYREEENGRGNFPPRFSGLQFPNYSSELNVNALELDDSALYLCASSLDSGELFFGEGSRLTVL.

The genes are TRBV6-5 and TRBJ2-7; the match to TRBD1 covers 8 bases. V dropped 7 bases and J dropped 5; count of bases not matched to a gene: 7. The germline CDR1 and CDR2 sequences are MNHEY and SVGAGI. The CDR3 runs 13 residues. CDR3 sequence (DNA): TGTGCCAGCAACAGACAGGGGATGAACGAGCAGTACTTC. Translation gives CASNRQGMNEQYF.

This clone was observed once. V gene TRBV18 combines with J gene TRBJ1-5; D not resolved. This CDR3 region has 14 residues. CDR1 is KGHSH, CDR2 LQKENI, per germline. With 3 bases removed from V and 6 bases from J, the gap between germline ends came to 12 bases. The CDR3 sequence: CASSPDRLRQPQHF. CDR3 DNA: TGTGCCAGCTCACCCGACCGACTACGTCAGCCCCAGCATTTT.

The sample holds a few counts of this clone. This sequence joins TRBV3-1 (or the pseudogene TRBV3-2) and TRBJ1-5; D gene uncertain. V lost 8 bases and J lost 4, with 15 bases in between. Germline CDR1 LGHDT, CDR2 YNNKEL (reference sequence). CDR3 length: 14 residues. CDR3 DNA: TGTGCCAGCGCCGTGGAGGGAGTTAATCAGCCCCAGCATTTT. It encodes CASAVEGVNQPQHF.

The V gene is TRBV5-1, the J gene TRBJ2-6; 7 bases align to TRBD2. The CDR3 has 18 amino acids. Per germline, CDR1 SGHRS and CDR2 YFSETQ. V trimming: 4 bases; J trimming: 0 bases; junction bases outside the gene matches: 10. For the CDR3, the DNA is TGCGCCAGCAGCCGTGAGCGGGGTGGGAACTCTGGGGCCAACGTCCTGACTTTC. It codes for CASSRERGGNSGANVLTF.

V gene TRBV5-4 combines with J gene TRBJ1-6; 7 nucleotides align to TRBD1. V shed 5 bases and J 10 bases; nucleotides not matched to a gene: 12. This CDR3 is built from 15 residues. Germline loops: CDR1 SGHNT, CDR2 YYREEE (reference sequence). This chain's CDR3 is CASSSGQASTSPLHF. CDR3 nucleotide sequence: TGTGCCAGCAGTAGCGGACAGGCGTCGACCTCACCCCTCCACTTT.

The chain joins TRBV5-1 to TRBJ2-7; D perhaps matches TRBD1 (6 bases). V lost 4 bases and J lost 2, with 10 bases in between. The V gene's germline CDR1 is SGHRS and CDR2 YFSETQ. CDR3 length: 13 amino acids. The chain's CDR3 is CASSPTGTYEQYF. Here the CDR3 DNA reads TGCGCCAGCAGCCCTACAGGGACCTACGAGCAGTACTTC.

V usage is TRBV6-5 and J usage is TRBJ1-1, with D possibly TRBD1 on 5 matching bases. Germline V gene sequence: CDR1 MNHEY, CDR2 SVGAGI. The CDR3 runs to 14 residues. V was cut by 5 bases and J by 0 bases, with 10 bases left in between. The CDR3 coding sequence is TGTGCCAGCAGTCCAGGGATTATGAACACTGAAGCTTTCTTT. It specifies CASSPGIMNTEAFF.

V usage is TRBV4-1 and J usage is TRBJ2-7, with D tentatively TRBD1 (6 bases). Germline assignment: CDR1 MGHRA and CDR2 YSYEKL. The ends were cut back, 0 bases at V and 6 bases at J, with 15 bases in the middle. The CDR3 loop spans 15 amino acids. CDR3: CASSQDLSGVGEQYF. The CDR3 DNA follows: TGCGCCAGCAGCCAAGACTTGTCAGGGGTGGGCGAGCAGTACTTC.

This sequence joins TRBV14 and TRBJ2-7; 9 bases line up with TRBD2. V was clipped by 1 base and J by 1 base; unmatched bases: 2. Germline V gives CDR1 SGHDN, CDR2 FVKESK. The CDR3 is made up of 15 amino acids. CDR3 nucleotides: TGTGCCAGCAGCCAAGGACTAGCGGATTCCTACGAGCAGTACTTC. Translation gives CASSQGLADSYEQYF.

This clone came up a few times. The gene calls are TRBV2 and TRBJ1-2, with D possibly TRBD1 on 6 matching bases. The CDR3 contains 14 residues. Between the trimmed V and J ends, which lost 8 bases and 7 bases, there was a span of 20 bases. CDR1 and CDR2 from the germline V gene are SNHLY and FYNNEI. CDR3 sequence: CASEGGEGSLGYTF. DNA of the CDR3: TGTGCCAGCGAAGGGGGAGAGGGCTCCCTTGGCTACACCTTC. The full variable domain, rest sourced from reference TRBV2 and TRBJ1-2, is EPEVTQTPSHQVTQMGQEVILRCVPISNHLYFYWYRQILGQKVEFLVSFYNNEISEKSEIFDDQFSVERPDGSNFTLKIRSTKLEDSAMYFCASEGGEGSLGYTFGSGTRLTVV.

The chain links TRBV30 to TRBJ2-6; TRBD1 matches 7 bases. The junction had 16 bases not matched to a gene; V was cut back by 2 bases and J by 0 bases. This CDR3 contains 20 residues. Germline CDR1 GTSNPN, CDR2 SVGIG (reference sequence). The CDR3 reads CAWSPIPRQGRFSGANVLTF. The CDR3 region has the DNA TGTGCCTGGAGTCCCATCCCCAGACAGGGAAGGTTCTCTGGGGCCAACGTCCTGACTTTC.

J is TRBJ2-2 and V is TRBV7-6; 8 nucleotides agree with TRBD1. CDR1 SGHVS and CDR2 FNYEAQ come from the germline V gene. Trimming removed 6 bases from V and 2 bases from J; junction bases left unmatched: 11. This CDR3 has 17 residues. CDR3 nucleotide sequence: TGTGCCAGCAGTAGGACAGGGACGCCCGCTAACACCGGGGAGCTGTTTTTT. It yields the protein CASSRTGTPANTGELFF.

The gene calls are TRBV25-1 and TRBJ2-7, with 7 bases fitting TRBD1. Germline V gene data show CDR1 as MGHDK and CDR2 as SYGVNS. This CDR3 region has 14 residues. The V gene end was trimmed by 1 base and the J gene end by 2 bases; junction bases not matched to a gene: 2. CDR3 protein: CASSESQGAYEQYF. For the CDR3, the DNA is TGTGCCAGCAGTGAATCCCAGGGGGCCTACGAGCAGTACTTC.

The chain uses TRBV13 and TRBJ2-1; D is uncertain. This CDR3 spans 13 amino acids. Germline CDR1 PRHDT, CDR2 FYEKMQ (reference sequence). Trimming removed 2 bases at V and 6 bases at J, with 8 bases between. CDR3 residues: CASSLRSGNEQFF. CDR3 sequence (DNA): TGTGCCAGCAGCTTACGCTCGGGCAATGAGCAGTTCTTC.

V usage is TRBV5-8 and J usage is TRBJ1-3, with D maybe TRBD1 (6 bases). V was pared by 5 bases and J by 4 bases, with 16 bases between. The V gene's germline CDR1 is SGHTS and CDR2 YDEGEE. This CDR3 has 15 residues. The CDR3 DNA is TGTGCCAGCAGAATCAGGGGACTAGCGGGAAACACCATATATTTT. Its protein is CASRIRGLAGNTIYF.

The gene calls are TRBV5-1 and TRBJ2-1; no clear D. This CDR3 is built from 13 residues. With 2 bases removed from V and 5 bases from J, the gap between germline ends came to 8 bases. Germline CDR1 reads SGHRS; CDR2 reads YFSETQ. CDR3 residues: CASSLLLNNEQFF. CDR3 sequence (DNA): TGCGCCAGCAGCTTACTCCTGAACAATGAGCAGTTCTTC.